A single sample is the source of the 25 T cell receptor beta chains below, sequenced in a study of blood T cells in healthy people across ages. With a J-beta primer mix and a sample-barcoded 5' primer, a second PCR ran about 6 to 11 cycles. Using its own MiXCR run on the 5' RACE reads, TCRdb lists one record per CDR3 protein. This table holds 1.6 million or so distinct CDR3 sequences, roughly 32% found once. Input material: blood. All receptors derive from a woman aged 30 to 39 in good health.

The chain links TRBV28 to TRBJ2-1, with D possibly being TRBD2 (6 bases). Germline lookup yields CDR1 MDHEN and CDR2 SYDVKM. This CDR3 has 14 amino acids. Trimming shortened V by 3 bases and J by 5 bases, and 11 bases separated the two germline ends. As DNA, the CDR3 is TGTGCCAGCAGTTTGGCGGGGCTACACAATGAGCAGTTCTTC. It translates to CASSLAGLHNEQFF.

This clonotype turned up a few times. The chain is built from TRBV6-5 and TRBJ1-2; the D gene is possibly TRBD1 (6 bases). The CDR3 has 15 amino acids. Trimming shortened V by 0 bases and J by 7 bases, and 15 bases separated the two germline ends. Germline V gives CDR1 MNHEY, CDR2 SVGAGI. The CDR3, as DNA: TGTGCCAGCAGTTACTCTGCAGGGGAATTCGGTGGCTACACCTTC. The encoded protein is CASSYSAGEFGGYTF.

In this sample, this clonotype turned up many times. The chain combines TRBV7-6 with TRBJ2-3, with TRBD2 identical over 10 bases. Germline CDR1 and CDR2: SGHVS and FNYEAQ. The CDR3 extends over 16 amino acids. The V gene end was trimmed by 1 base and the J gene end by 0 bases; junction bases not matched to a gene: 1. CDR3 sequence (DNA): TGTGCCAGCAGCTTAGAACTAGCGGGGAGCACAGATACGCAGTATTTT. Translating it yields CASSLELAGSTDTQYF.

CDR3 sequence reads: CASSSDFQETQYF. The CDR3 DNA is TGCGCCAGCAGTTCGGACTTTCAAGAGACCCAGTACTTC. The V and J genes are TRBV10-1 and TRBJ2-5; the D gene is possibly TRBD2 (5 bases). V lost 5 bases, J lost 2 bases, and 9 bases lay in between. The CDR3 consists of 13 residues. The germline V gene has CDR1 WNHNN and CDR2 SYGVQD (reference sequence).

The J gene is TRBJ2-2, the V gene TRBV7-9, with D uncertain. The ends were cut back, 4 bases at V and 5 bases at J, with 17 bases in the middle. The CDR3 sequence is 16 residues long. Germline CDR1 is SEHNR and CDR2 is FQNEAQ (reference sequence). The CDR3 DNA reads TGTGCCAGCAGCTCCCCAGCGCTCTCGGGTACCGGGGAGCTGTTTTTT. It is translated as CASSSPALSGTGELFF. Complete variable domain (other parts from reference TRBV7-9 and TRBJ2-2): DTGVSQNPRHKITKRGQNVTFRCDPISEHNRLYWYRQTLGQGPEFLTYFQNEAQLEKSRLLSDRFSAERPKGSFSTLEIQRTEQGDSAMYLCASSSPALSGTGELFFGEGSRLTVL.

This clonotype has more than one count but fewer than ten. The rearrangement links TRBV29-1 to TRBJ1-5; D is unclear. The ends were cut back, 7 bases at V and 3 bases at J, with 13 bases in the middle. The CDR3 length is 13 residues. The germline V gene encodes CDR1 SQVTM and CDR2 ANQGSEA. The CDR3 nucleotides are TGCAGCGCGCAAAAGGGAACCAATCAGCCCCAGCATTTT. Residues: CSAQKGTNQPQHF.

Ten or more counts support this clonotype. V gene TRBV29-1 combines with J gene TRBJ1-1; no clear D. Looked up from germline, CDR1 is SQVTM and CDR2 is ANQGSEA. The CDR3 is 12 residues long. Trimming took 5 bases from V and 1 from J, leaving 8 bases between them. The CDR3 nucleotides are TGCAGCGTTAATCGGGGGAACACTGAAGCTTTCTTT. Translated, it gives CSVNRGNTEAFF.

The chain has TRBV5-1 and TRBJ1-2; D perhaps matches TRBD1 (6 bases). The CDR3 consists of 15 residues. Trimming shortened V by 4 bases and J by 6 bases, and 19 bases separated the two germline ends. Germline V lookup: CDR1 SGHRS, CDR2 YFSETQ. CDR3 nucleotide sequence: TGCGCCAGCAGCCTTTCCTCAACGGGGGGCCATGGCTACACCTTC. Its protein is CASSLSSTGGHGYTF.

The table lists this clonotype with a few counts. Its ends do not fully match the called genes, so a read error is possible. The chain recombines TRBV6-5 with TRBJ2-7; possibly TRBD2 for D (6 bases). The CDR3 runs 13 residues. Germline V CDR1 and CDR2: MNHEY, SVGAGI. CDR3 nucleotides: TGTGCCGGCAGAAACGGGGGAGCCTACGAGCAGTACTTC. Amino acid sequence: CAGRNGGAYEQYF.

This clonotype has just a few counts. In nucleotides, the CDR3 is TGTGCCATCAGTGATGGGACAAGGAACACTGAAGCTTTCTTT. Translated, it gives CAISDGTRNTEAFF. J is TRBJ1-1 and V is TRBV10-3; a weak D match, TRBD1 (6 bases). Germline loops: CDR1 ENHRY, CDR2 SYGVKD. Trimming removed 3 bases from V and 1 base from J, with 9 bases in between. The CDR3 runs to 14 residues.

This clonotype was counted between two and nine times. The chain links TRBV6-6 to TRBJ2-7; D not resolved. The CDR3 length is 13 residues. Per germline, CDR1 MNHNY and CDR2 SVGAGI (reference sequence). V was trimmed by 4 bases and J by 5 bases, leaving 12 bases between them. CDR3 sequence (DNA): TGTGCCAGCAGTTTCACCGAAAAGAACGAGCAGTACTTC. Amino acid sequence: CASSFTEKNEQYF.

As for this clonotype: This may stem from a read error, because a much larger clone lies one nucleotide away. The gene calls are TRBV29-1 and TRBJ2-3, with 7 bases identical to TRBD1. The V gene's germline CDR1 is SQVTM and CDR2 ANQGSEA. The CDR3 runs 16 residues. CDR3 in amino acids: CSIEDTMTGLTDTQYF. CDR3 sequence (DNA): TGCAGCATTGAAGATACTATGACAGGGCTCACAGATACGCAGTATTTT.

This sequence joins TRBV30 and TRBJ1-6; D perhaps matches TRBD1 (5 bases). The V end was cut by 6 bases, the J end by 0 bases, with 12 bases between. The CDR3 is 15 amino acids. The germline gives CDR1 GTSNPN, CDR2 SVGIG (reference sequence). CDR3 bases: TGTGCCTGCCCCGGGGCGTCCTCCTATAATTCACCCCTCCACTTT. Its protein is CACPGASSYNSPLHF.

This chain links TRBV7-2 with TRBJ1-2, with 7 bases fitting TRBD1. The V segment lost 1 base and the J segment 5 bases; nucleotides outside the gene matches: 7. The CDR3 totals 15 residues. Looked up from germline, CDR1 is SGHTA and CDR2 is FQGNSA. CDR3 in DNA: TGTGCCAGCAGCTTAGGGGGAGGGGGCACGTATGGCTACACCTTC. It codes for CASSLGGGGTYGYTF.

In this sample, this clonotype turned up a few times. The V call is TRBV20-1, the J call TRBJ2-5, with 10 bases that match TRBD2. The V gene end was trimmed by 0 bases and the J gene end by 5 bases; junction bases not matched to a gene: 9. The CDR3 contains 16 residues. Per the germline V gene, CDR1 is DFQATT and CDR2 is SNEGSKA (reference sequence). CDR3 DNA: TGCAGTGCTAGAGATTCAAGCGGGGGGGCCGTGGAGACCCAGTACTTC. Its protein is CSARDSSGGAVETQYF.

This rearrangement joins TRBV11-2 to TRBJ2-2; D might be TRBD1 (5 bases). Trimming pared 2 bases from V and 5 bases from J, leaving 15 bases between. This CDR3 region has 16 residues. In germline, CDR1 is SGHAT, CDR2 FQNNGV. The chain's CDR3 is CASSLHRTLQTGELFF. CDR3 bases: TGTGCCAGCAGCTTACACCGGACACTTCAGACCGGGGAGCTGTTTTTT.

This clonotype was detected a few times. The chain recombines TRBV28 with TRBJ2-5; weak D call: TRBD1 (6 bases). The CDR3 contains 17 residues. V lost 7 bases to trimming and J lost 3 bases, with 24 bases between them. Germline values: CDR1 MDHEN, CDR2 SYDVKM. CDR3 nucleotide sequence: TGTGCCAGCACCATAGAAGGAGACAGGAGACCCGAAGAGACCCAGTACTTC. Translation gives CASTIEGDRRPEETQYF.

The chain links TRBV5-1 to TRBJ2-1; 13 bases match TRBD2. Germline loops: CDR1 SGHRS, CDR2 YFSETQ. The CDR3 runs to 15 residues. V shed 5 bases, J shed 8 bases, and the junction held 7 bases outside the gene matches. CDR3 DNA: TGCGCCAGCAGGTTTACTAGCGGGGGGGCCCATGAGCAGTTCTTC. This gives the protein CASRFTSGGAHEQFF.

This chain links TRBV27 with TRBJ2-1; D remains unclear. This CDR3 is built from 15 residues. Looked up from germline, CDR1 is MNHEY and CDR2 is SMNVEV (reference sequence). Trimming shortened V by 2 bases and J by 7 bases, and 15 bases separated the two germline ends. CDR3 region: CASSLRALDSNEQFF. The CDR3 bases are TGTGCCAGCAGTTTACGGGCTCTGGATTCTAATGAGCAGTTCTTC.

This chain uses TRBV5-1 with TRBJ2-1, with a possible D match to TRBD2 (6 bases). Germline CDR1 reads SGHRS; CDR2 reads YFSETQ. The CDR3 totals 16 residues. V lost 5 bases and J 1 base, leaving 16 bases between the germline ends. DNA for the CDR3: TGCGCCAGCAGGCTGACTAGTGACGGTTCCTACAATGAGCAGTTCTTC. It specifies CASRLTSDGSYNEQFF.

V gene TRBV6-1 combines with J gene TRBJ2-7, with a weak D call TRBD2 (5 bases). The CDR3 sequence is 14 residues long. V was pared by 3 bases and J by 3 bases, with 12 bases between. Germline CDR1 and CDR2: MNHNS and SASEGT. In DNA, the CDR3 is TGTGCCAGCAGTGACGAGGGTTCTCACTACGAGCAGTACTTC. This sequence encodes CASSDEGSHYEQYF.

The chain recombines TRBV20-1 with TRBJ1-2; 11 nucleotides line up with TRBD1. CDR3 length: 15 amino acids. J was trimmed by 12 bases and V by 2 bases; bases with no gene match: 14. Germline V gives CDR1 DFQATT, CDR2 SNEGSKA (reference sequence). The DNA of the CDR3 is TGCAGTGCTAGATATAACAAACCGGGACAGGGGGAGGACACCTTC. This codes for CSARYNKPGQGEDTF.

Of note for this clonotype: Germline is not matched at one junction end, which may reflect a read error. The chain links TRBV15 to TRBJ2-4; either TRBD1 or TRBD2 may fit D (5 bases each). CDR1 is LNHNV and CDR2 is YYDKDF in the germline V gene (reference sequence). The CDR3 loop spans 13 amino acids. The CDR3 bases are TGTGCCACCGGGACCCTAGCCGAAAACATTCAGTACTTC. Translating it yields CATGTLAENIQYF. The full variable domain, in which reference TRBV15 and TRBJ2-4 provide the parts outside the CDR3, is DAMVIQNPRYQVTQFGKPVTLSCSQTLNHNVMYWYQQKSSQAPKLLFHYYDKDFNNEADTPDNFQSRRPNTSFCFLDIRSPGLGDTAMYLCATGTLAENIQYFGAGTRLSVL.

The chain carries TRBV30 and TRBJ2-5; D is ambiguous. CDR1 and CDR2 (germline): GTSNPN, SVGIG (reference sequence). The length of the CDR3 is 12 residues. V was pared by 1 base and J by 2 bases, with 5 bases between. This chain's CDR3 is CAWSEVQETQYF. In DNA, the CDR3 is TGTGCCTGGAGTGAGGTACAAGAGACCCAGTACTTC.

The V call is TRBV20-1, the J call TRBJ1-1; D perhaps matches TRBD1 (6 bases). Trimming left V 0 bases short and J 1 base short, with 12 bases between. Germline V lookup: CDR1 DFQATT, CDR2 SNEGSKA (reference sequence). This CDR3 spans 15 amino acids. The CDR3 region is CSARDWDIKNTEAFF. In DNA, the CDR3 is TGCAGTGCTAGAGATTGGGACATTAAGAACACTGAAGCTTTCTTT.